One and the same sample provided the 21 T cell receptor beta chains below, sequenced in a study of blood T cell repertoires in COVID-19. Assay: immunoSEQ multiplex PCR; the TCRdb copy retains only in-frame clones and omits some. The table includes about 110,000 clones, roughly 84% detected once. Sequencing used peripheral blood. The receptors originated from a middle-aged man with acute or convalescent COVID-19.

The rearrangement joins TRBV2 to TRBJ1-5, with 8 bases matching TRBD1. V lost 7 bases to trimming and J lost 2 bases; unmatched junction nucleotides: 7. This CDR3 region has 15 residues. Per germline, CDR1 SNHLY and CDR2 FYNNEI. DNA of the CDR3: TGTGCCAGCAATTATCAGGGGGCCGGCAATCAGCCCCAGCATTTT. The encoded protein is CASNYQGAGNQPQHF.

The chain couples TRBV4-1 to TRBJ2-3; 8 bases are a match to TRBD2. Germline V gene sequence: CDR1 MGHRA, CDR2 YSYEKL. The CDR3 is made up of 15 amino acids. V was pared by 5 bases and J by 4 bases, with 8 bases of the junction left unmatched. DNA for the CDR3: TGCGCCAGCAGCGTTTGGCGGGGGGCCTCAGATACGCAGTATTTT. The encoded protein is CASSVWRGASDTQYF.

In its sample, this clone was seen once. The chain has TRBV9 and TRBJ2-2; D is unclear. Germline CDR1 SGDLS, CDR2 YYNGEE. The V and J ends lost 4 bases and 1 base respectively, with 11 bases between them. This CDR3 comprises 15 residues. The CDR3 nucleotides read TGTGCCAGCAGCCCATGGAGTCTGAACACCGGGGAGCTGTTTTTT. As protein: CASSPWSLNTGELFF.

This chain connects TRBV7-9 to TRBJ2-7; tentatively, D is TRBD1 (6 bases). Germline assignment: CDR1 SEHNR and CDR2 FQNEAQ (reference sequence). The CDR3 consists of 14 residues. Trimming took off 1 base at V and 6 bases at J, with 13 bases between the two ends. CDR3 amino acids: CASSLVGGRPEQYF. The CDR3 nucleotides read TGTGCCAGCAGCTTAGTTGGGGGCAGACCCGAGCAGTACTTC. Full variable domain (remainder filled in from reference TRBV7-9 and TRBJ2-7): DTGVSQNPRHKITKRGQNVTFRCDPISEHNRLYWYRQTLGQGPEFLTYFQNEAQLEKSRLLSDRFSAERPKGSFSTLEIQRTEQGDSAMYLCASSLVGGRPEQYFGPGTRLTVT.

The table lists this clone with a few counts. The chain couples TRBV29-1 to TRBJ1-1, with D hard to call. Trimming left V 8 bases short and J 2 bases short, with 15 bases between. The CDR3 consists of 13 residues. Germline loops: CDR1 SQVTM, CDR2 ANQGSEA. DNA for the CDR3: TGCAGCAGTGCCCAGACTTCTAACACTGAAGCTTTCTTT. Translating it yields CSSAQTSNTEAFF.

The CDR3 loop reads CAWGTWSQPQHF. CDR3 coding DNA: TGTGCCTGGGGGACATGGTCTCAGCCCCAGCATTTT. The chain links TRBV30 to TRBJ1-5, with D tentatively TRBD1 (6 bases). Deletions cut 5 bases from V and 6 bases from J, with 11 bases between. Germline assignment: CDR1 GTSNPN and CDR2 SVGIG (reference sequence). The CDR3 length is 12 residues.

Notes on this clone: Other DNA sequences in this sample translate to the same CDR3. The chain has TRBV7-2 and TRBJ1-5; D is unresolved. The V gene's germline CDR1 is SGHTA and CDR2 FQGNSA. The CDR3 contains 14 residues. V was cut by 2 bases and J by 0 bases, with 5 bases left in between. CDR3 nucleotides: TGTGCCAGCAGCTTATTATATAGCAATCAGCCCCAGCATTTT. Protein: CASSLLYSNQPQHF. Based on the CDR3 plus reference TRBV7-2 and TRBJ1-5, the full variable domain is GAGVSQSPSNKVTEKGKDVELRCDPISGHTALYWYRQSLGQGLEFLIYFQGNSAPDKSGLPSDRFSAERTGGSVSTLTIQRTQQEDSAVYLCASSLLYSNQPQHFGDGTRLSIL.

This sequence joins TRBV5-1 and TRBJ2-3, with 12 bases that match TRBD1. The CDR3 extends over 17 amino acids. Germline CDR1 is SGHRS and CDR2 is YFSETQ. V lost 4 bases to trimming and J lost 12 bases; unmatched junction nucleotides: 18. CDR3 loop: CASSEQPGQGATSIQYF. The CDR3 DNA sequence: TGCGCCAGCAGCGAACAACCGGGACAGGGGGCGACCAGTATCCAGTATTTT.

CDR3 nucleotide sequence: TGTGCCTGGCTCAACAGGGGCAGCTATGGCTACACCTTC. This translates into CAWLNRGSYGYTF. The chain employs TRBV30 and TRBJ1-2; 7 positions match TRBD1. After removal of 5 bases from V and 4 bases from J, the junction contained 7 bases not matched to a gene. The CDR3 runs to 13 residues. From germline, CDR1 is GTSNPN and CDR2 SVGIG (reference sequence).

CDR3 sequence: CASSLFIFAGQETQYF. In nucleotides, the CDR3 is TGTGCCAGCAGCTTATTCATTTTTGCAGGCCAAGAGACCCAGTACTTC. This rearrangement joins TRBV7-8 to TRBJ2-5; D remains ambiguous. V lost 2 bases, J lost 1 base, and 14 bases lay in between. The CDR3 totals 16 residues. The germline V gene encodes CDR1 SGHVS and CDR2 FQNEAQ.

This clone was observed a few times. CDR3 bases: TGTGCCACCAGTGGGGTAGCGGGGACATCCTCGAACACCGGGGAGCTGTTTTTT. Encoded protein: CATSGVAGTSSNTGELFF. The V gene is TRBV24-1, the J gene TRBJ2-2; 8 bases match TRBD2. The ends lost 5 bases at V and 0 bases at J; junction bases unmatched: 10. This CDR3 is built from 18 residues. Germline values: CDR1 KGHDR, CDR2 SFDVKD.

This chain links TRBV12-3 or TRBV12-4 with TRBJ2-2, with D possibly matching TRBD2 (6 bases). V was cut by 6 bases and J by 7 bases, with 12 bases left in between. The CDR3 length is 13 residues. The CDR3 DNA follows: TGTGCCAGCAGCGGCCCGGGGGACGGGGAGCTGTTTTTT. It is translated as CASSGPGDGELFF.

The V call is TRBV7-9, the J call TRBJ2-7, with TRBD1 as a possible D gene (5 bases). Looked up from germline, CDR1 is SEHNR and CDR2 is FQNEAQ (reference sequence). CDR3 length: 14 residues. V lost 0 bases and J lost 5, with 11 bases in between. CDR3 coding DNA: TGTGCCAGCAGCTTAGCGTCCTCAGGGAACGAGCAGTACTTC. It translates to CASSLASSGNEQYF.

This chain connects TRBV7-2 to TRBJ2-5; 9 positions agree with TRBD1. From germline, CDR1 is SGHTA and CDR2 FQGNSA. The trim removed 5 bases at V and 4 bases at J, leaving 11 bases unmatched. The CDR3 covers 16 residues. The CDR3 region has the DNA TGTGCCAGCAGCCAAATCCCGGGACAGGGTGGAGAGACCCAGTACTTC. This encodes CASSQIPGQGGETQYF.

The chain links TRBV7-8 to TRBJ2-1; 12 nucleotides match TRBD2. After removal of 3 bases from V and 7 bases from J, the junction contained 10 bases not matched to a gene. This CDR3 has 17 amino acids. Per the germline V gene, CDR1 is SGHVS and CDR2 is FQNEAQ. Here the CDR3 DNA reads TGTGCCAGCAGCTTCCCCCGGAGGCTAGCGGGGGGGAATGAGCAGTTCTTC. Protein: CASSFPRRLAGGNEQFF.

This rearrangement joins TRBV7-9 to TRBJ2-3; 11 bases align to TRBD1. Germline loops: CDR1 SEHNR, CDR2 FQNEAQ (reference sequence). V shed 5 bases and J 4 bases; nucleotides not matched to a gene: 8. The CDR3 loop spans 16 amino acids. The CDR3 DNA reads as TGTGCCAGCAGCCTACCGTGGGGACAGGGGGCAGATACGCAGTATTTT. Its translation: CASSLPWGQGADTQYF.

The chain recombines TRBV9 with TRBJ2-6, with 8 nucleotides matching TRBD2. This CDR3 spans 18 amino acids. Germline loops: CDR1 SGDLS, CDR2 YYNGEE. V dropped 3 bases and J dropped 2; count of bases not matched to a gene: 10. The CDR3 DNA sequence: TGTGCCAGCAGCGCCTACGGGGGGGCCGCACCTGGGGCCAACGTCCTGACTTTC. This sequence encodes CASSAYGGAAPGANVLTF. Full variable domain (outside the CDR3, taken from reference TRBV9 and TRBJ2-6): DSGVTQTPKHLITATGQRVTLRCSPRSGDLSVYWYQQSLDQGLQFLIQYYNGEERAKGNILERFSAQQFPDLHSELNLSSLELGDSALYFCASSAYGGAAPGANVLTFGAGSRLTVL.

The chain has TRBV7-6 and TRBJ2-3, with 8 bases identical to TRBD2. The CDR3 runs 15 residues. Germline V gene sequence: CDR1 SGHVS, CDR2 FNYEAQ. After removal of 8 bases from V and 8 bases from J, the junction contained 15 bases not matched to a gene. The CDR3, as DNA: TGTGCCAGCGGCCCTGGCTCCGCGGGGGGAGGTACGCAGTATTTT. This gives the protein CASGPGSAGGGTQYF.

The chain links TRBV7-9 to TRBJ2-5; 9 bases are shared with TRBD2. Germline V gene data show CDR1 as SEHNR and CDR2 as FQNEAQ (reference sequence). The CDR3 covers 15 residues. V lost 4 bases and J lost 6; bases outside the gene matches: 9. CDR3: CASSCCGGAEKTQYF. Here the CDR3 DNA reads TGTGCCAGCAGCTGTTGCGGGGGGGCTGAGAAGACCCAGTACTTC.

The V gene is TRBV7-3, the J gene TRBJ2-2, with TRBD1 as a possible D gene (6 bases). The V and J ends lost 5 bases and 6 bases respectively, with 10 bases between them. CDR1 SGHTA and CDR2 FQGTGA come from the germline V gene. This CDR3 spans 13 amino acids. For the CDR3, the DNA is TGTGCCAGCAGCCCAGGGGACCCCGGGGAGCTGTTTTTT. Encoded protein: CASSPGDPGELFF.

This chain uses TRBV6-5 with TRBJ2-2, with D possibly TRBD1 on 6 matching bases. This CDR3 contains 14 residues. Germline V CDR1 and CDR2: MNHEY, SVGAGI. V shed 5 bases and J shed 3 bases, with 10 bases lying between them. Here the CDR3 reads CASSHRVHTGELFF. The CDR3 DNA reads as TGTGCCAGCAGTCACAGGGTTCACACCGGGGAGCTGTTTTTT.